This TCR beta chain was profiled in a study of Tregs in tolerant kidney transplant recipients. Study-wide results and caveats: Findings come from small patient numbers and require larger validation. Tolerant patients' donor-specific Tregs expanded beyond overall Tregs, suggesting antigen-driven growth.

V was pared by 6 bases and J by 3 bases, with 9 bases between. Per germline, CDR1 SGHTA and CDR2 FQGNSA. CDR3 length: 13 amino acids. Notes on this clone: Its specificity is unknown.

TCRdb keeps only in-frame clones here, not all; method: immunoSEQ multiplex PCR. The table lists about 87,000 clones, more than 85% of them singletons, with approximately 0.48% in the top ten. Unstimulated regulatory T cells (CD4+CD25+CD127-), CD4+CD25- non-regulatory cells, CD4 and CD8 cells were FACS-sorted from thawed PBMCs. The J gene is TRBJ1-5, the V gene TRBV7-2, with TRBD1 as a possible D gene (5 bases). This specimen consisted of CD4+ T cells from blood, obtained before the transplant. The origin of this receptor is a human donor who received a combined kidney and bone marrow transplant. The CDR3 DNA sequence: TGTGCCAGCAGGGGGGGGTACAATCAGCCCCAGCATTTT. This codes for CASRGGYNQPQHF.